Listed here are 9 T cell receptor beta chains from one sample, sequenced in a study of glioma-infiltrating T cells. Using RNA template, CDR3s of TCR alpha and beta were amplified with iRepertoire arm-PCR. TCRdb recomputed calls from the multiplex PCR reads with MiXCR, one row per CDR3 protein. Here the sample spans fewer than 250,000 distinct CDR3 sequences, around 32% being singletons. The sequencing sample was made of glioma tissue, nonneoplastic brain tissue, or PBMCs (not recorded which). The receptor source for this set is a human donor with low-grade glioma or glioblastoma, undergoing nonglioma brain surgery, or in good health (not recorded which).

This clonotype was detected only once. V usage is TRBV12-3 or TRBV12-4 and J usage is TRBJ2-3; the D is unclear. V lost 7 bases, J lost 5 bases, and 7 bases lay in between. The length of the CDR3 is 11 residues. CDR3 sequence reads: CASTPRDTQYF. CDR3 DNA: TGTGCCAGCACTCCCAGAGATACGCAGTATTTT.

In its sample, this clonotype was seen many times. CDR3 sequence (DNA): TGTGCCAGCAGCCCTGGAGCTAACTATGGCTACACCTTC. Translation: CASSPGANYGYTF. The rearrangement joins TRBV2 to TRBJ1-2; D unresolved. Germline CDR1 SNHLY, CDR2 FYNNEI. V gave up 6 bases and J gave up 0 bases, with 8 bases separating them. The CDR3 loop spans 13 amino acids.

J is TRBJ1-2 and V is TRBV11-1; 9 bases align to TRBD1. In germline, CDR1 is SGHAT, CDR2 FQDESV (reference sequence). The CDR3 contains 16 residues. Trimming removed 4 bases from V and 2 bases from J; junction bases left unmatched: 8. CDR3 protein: CASSSPRQGGNYGYTF. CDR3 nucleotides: TGTGCCAGCAGCTCACCCCGACAGGGGGGCAACTATGGCTACACCTTC.

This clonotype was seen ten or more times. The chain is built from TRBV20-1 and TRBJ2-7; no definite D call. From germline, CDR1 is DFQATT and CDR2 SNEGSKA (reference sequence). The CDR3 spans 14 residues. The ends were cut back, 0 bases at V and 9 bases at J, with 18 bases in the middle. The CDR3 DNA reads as TGCAGTGCTAGAGATCTCGACTTATCTACGATGCAGTACTTC. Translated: CSARDLDLSTMQYF.

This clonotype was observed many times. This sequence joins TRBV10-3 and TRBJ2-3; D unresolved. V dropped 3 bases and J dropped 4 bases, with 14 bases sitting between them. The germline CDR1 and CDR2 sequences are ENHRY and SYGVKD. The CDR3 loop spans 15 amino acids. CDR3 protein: CAISENPAASDTQYF. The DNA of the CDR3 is TGTGCCATCAGTGAAAATCCCGCGGCTTCAGATACGCAGTATTTT.

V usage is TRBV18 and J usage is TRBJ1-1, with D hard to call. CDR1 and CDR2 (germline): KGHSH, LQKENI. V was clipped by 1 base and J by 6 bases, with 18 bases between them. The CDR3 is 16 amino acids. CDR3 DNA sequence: TGTGCCAGCTCACCACTGACCCTGGAGGACTACGCTGAAGCTTTCTTT. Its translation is CASSPLTLEDYAEAFF.

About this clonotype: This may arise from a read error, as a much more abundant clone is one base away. The CDR3 loop reads CASSPDRCRPGYTF. The CDR3 coding sequence is TGTGCCAGCAGCCCCGACAGGTGCCGTCCTGGCTACACCTTC. The rearrangement joins TRBV7-9 to TRBJ1-2, with D maybe TRBD1 (6 bases). The CDR3 is made up of 14 amino acids. The germline gives CDR1 SEHNR, CDR2 FQNEAQ (reference sequence). V was pared by 5 bases and J by 7 bases, with 17 bases between. The full variable domain, rest sourced from reference TRBV7-9 and TRBJ1-2, is DTGVSQNPRHKITKRGQNVTFRCDPISEHNRLYWYRQTLGQGPEFLTYFQNEAQLEKSRLLSDRFSAERPKGSFSTLEIQRTEQGDSAMYLCASSPDRCRPGYTFGSGTRLTVV.

CDR3 amino acids: CASRNEPGLSTGELFF. CDR3 DNA sequence: TGTGCCAGCAGGAACGAGCCGGGACTAAGCACCGGGGAGCTGTTTTTT. The chain carries TRBV6-1 and TRBJ2-2; 7 nucleotides agree with TRBD2. This CDR3 comprises 16 residues. J gave up 4 bases and V 6 bases, and 11 bases lay outside the gene matches. Per the germline V gene, CDR1 is MNHNS and CDR2 is SASEGT.

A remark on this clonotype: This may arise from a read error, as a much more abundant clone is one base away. The CDR3 loop reads CASRSTRAKNIQYF. CDR3 coding DNA: TGTGCCAGCAGGAGTACCCGGGCCAAAAACATTCAGTACTTC. The V and J genes are TRBV27 and TRBJ2-4; D not resolved. The CDR3 consists of 14 residues. V lost 6 bases to trimming and J lost 1 base, with 10 bases between them. The germline V gene encodes CDR1 MNHEY and CDR2 SMNVEV (reference sequence).